This record looks at one TCR beta chain sequence and its context. Its matching antigen is unknown. The record originates from a study of radiation and T cells in renal cell carcinoma. Assay used: immunoSEQ multiplex PCR; TCRdb lists only in-frame clones, some missing. In the table there are 60,000 to 95,000 clones, roughly 80% of which are singletons. Regarding time point: blood 4 weeks post-SBRT, at nephrectomy. Regarding treatment: 15 Gy SBRT to primary tumor, nephrectomy 4 weeks later. Nephrectomy followed 15 Gy stereotactic body radiation by 4 weeks. Clear cell pathology was present in this patient's renal cell carcinoma. Study-wide points: From baseline, blood top tumor clonotypes peaked at 2 weeks post-radiation.

The TCR sequence derives from a woman aged 55-75 years with renal cell carcinoma. The sample here was blood, taken from a patient whose treatment included radiotherapy and nephrectomy.

CDR3 nucleotides: TGTGCCAGCAGCGTAGCTGGCGGGAGTCCCTACGAGCAGTACTTC. Protein product: CASSVAGGSPYEQYF. The V gene is TRBV9, the J gene TRBJ2-7; TRBD2 matches 7 bases. The length of the CDR3 is 15 residues. V shed 0 bases, J shed 2 bases, and the junction held 5 bases outside the gene matches. In germline, CDR1 is SGDLS, CDR2 YYNGEE.